Listed below are T cell receptor beta chains from one sample, sequenced in a study of blood T cell repertoires in COVID-19. The data were produced by immunoSEQ multiplex PCR, yet TCRdb's version contains in-frame clones alone and is incomplete. The sample has fewer than 250,000 clones; 70% to 90% are singletons. The sequencing sample was made of peripheral blood. These receptors were taken from a woman aged 45-65 years with active or convalescent COVID-19. The CDR3 runs from the conserved cysteine through the conserved F or W. The order of the fields is D gene, clone size, V gene, J gene, CDR3 protein, CDR3 DNA. The D gene is left open where the match is weak. The size entry is marked missing in some rows and otherwise reads once, few, many or a size class.

D gene: .; clone size: .; V gene: TRBV13; J gene: TRBJ1-1; CDR3 protein: CASSSPRGYTEAFF; CDR3 DNA: TGTGCCAGCAGCTCCCCAAGAGGGTACACTGAAGCTTTCTTT
D gene: TRBD1; clone size: .; V gene: TRBV5-4; J gene: TRBJ1-4; CDR3 protein: CASSSRDREEKLFF; CDR3 DNA: TGTGCCAGCAGCTCCCGGGACAGGGAAGAAAAACTGTTTTTT
D gene: TRBD1; clone size: .; V gene: TRBV2; J gene: TRBJ2-3; CDR3 protein: CASGTGPDTQYF; CDR3 DNA: TGTGCCAGCGGGACAGGTCCAGATACGCAGTATTTT
D gene: TRBD1; clone size: .; V gene: TRBV6-6; J gene: TRBJ1-2; CDR3 protein: CASSSSQGFGYTF; CDR3 DNA: TGTGCCAGCAGTTCCTCACAGGGGTTTGGCTACACCTTC
D gene: .; clone size: .; V gene: TRBV28; J gene: TRBJ2-3; CDR3 protein: CASSPPGRAADTQYF; CDR3 DNA: TGTGCCAGCAGTCCTCCTGGGCGGGCGGCAGATACGCAGTATTTT
D gene: .; clone size: .; V gene: TRBV5-1; J gene: TRBJ1-2; CDR3 protein: CASSFSQGYGYTF; CDR3 DNA: TGCGCCAGCAGCTTCTCCCAGGGCTATGGCTACACCTTC
D gene: .; clone size: .; V gene: TRBV19; J gene: TRBJ2-1; CDR3 protein: CASSIVGLPPYNEQFF; CDR3 DNA: TGTGCCAGTAGTATAGTGGGACTTCCACCCTACAATGAGCAGTTCTTC
D gene: .; clone size: .; V gene: TRBV6-5; J gene: TRBJ2-7; CDR3 protein: CASNVGGESGQYF; CDR3 DNA: TGTGCCAGCAACGTCGGGGGTGAGTCCGGGCAGTACTTC
D gene: TRBD1; clone size: .; V gene: TRBV6-2/TRBV6-3; J gene: TRBJ2-3; CDR3 protein: CASSYSGQGAADTQYF; CDR3 DNA: TGTGCCAGCAGTTACTCAGGACAGGGGGCCGCAGATACGCAGTATTTT
D gene: .; clone size: .; V gene: TRBV10-2; J gene: TRBJ1-3; CDR3 protein: CASSDETLGSGNTIYF; CDR3 DNA: TGCGCCAGCAGTGATGAGACTTTGGGCTCTGGAAACACCATATATTTT
D gene: TRBD1; clone size: .; V gene: TRBV5-1; J gene: TRBJ1-2; CDR3 protein: CASSSTGVEGYTF; CDR3 DNA: TGCGCCAGCAGCTCGACAGGGGTGGAAGGCTACACCTTC
D gene: .; clone size: .; V gene: TRBV29-1; J gene: TRBJ1-2; CDR3 protein: CSALGPENYGYTF; CDR3 DNA: TGCAGCGCTCTCGGCCCGGAGAACTATGGCTACACCTTC
D gene: .; clone size: few; V gene: TRBV18; J gene: TRBJ1-6; CDR3 protein: CASSPPLGQSAPLHF; CDR3 DNA: TGTGCCAGCTCACCACCTCTAGGACAGTCAGCACCCCTCCACTTT
D gene: .; clone size: .; V gene: TRBV29-1; J gene: TRBJ2-4; CDR3 protein: CSGGHTSNIQYF; CDR3 DNA: TGCAGCGGGGGCCACACCTCAAACATTCAGTACTTC
D gene: .; clone size: once; V gene: TRBV28; J gene: TRBJ1-6; CDR3 protein: CASSLLGGTDYSPLHF; CDR3 DNA: TGTGCCAGCAGTTTATTAGGAGGAACCGACTACTCACCCCTCCACTTT
D gene: .; clone size: .; V gene: TRBV10-3; J gene: TRBJ2-1; CDR3 protein: CATMGQYTMGGFYNEQFF; CDR3 DNA: TGTGCCACCATGGGACAGTACACGATGGGGGGCTTCTACAATGAGCAGTTCTTC
D gene: .; clone size: many; V gene: TRBV4-1; J gene: TRBJ1-2; CDR3 protein: CASSQLRTAARGYTF; CDR3 DNA: TGCGCCAGCAGCCAACTCAGGACAGCAGCGAGGGGCTACACCTTC
D gene: TRBD2; clone size: .; V gene: TRBV2; J gene: TRBJ2-3; CDR3 protein: CASIALAGKNTDTQYF; CDR3 DNA: TGTGCCAGCATCGCGCTAGCGGGGAAAAACACAGATACGCAGTATTTT
D gene: .; clone size: few; V gene: TRBV7-3; J gene: TRBJ1-6; CDR3 protein: CASSTHNSPLHF; CDR3 DNA: TGTGCCAGCAGCACTCACAATTCACCCCTCCACTTT
D gene: TRBD1; clone size: .; V gene: TRBV10-3; J gene: TRBJ1-1; CDR3 protein: CAISKSDRGVTEAFF; CDR3 DNA: TGTGCCATCAGTAAATCGGACAGGGGCGTCACTGAAGCTTTCTTT
D gene: TRBD2; clone size: .; V gene: TRBV5-1; J gene: TRBJ2-2; CDR3 protein: CASSFAVAGEGGELFF; CDR3 DNA: TGCGCCAGCAGCTTCGCAGTAGCGGGAGAGGGCGGGGAGCTGTTTTTT
D gene: .; clone size: .; V gene: TRBV7-2; J gene: TRBJ1-2; CDR3 protein: CASSFFGAGYGYTF; CDR3 DNA: TGTGCCAGCAGCTTTTTCGGCGCGGGCTATGGCTACACCTTC
D gene: .; clone size: .; V gene: TRBV5-1; J gene: TRBJ1-3; CDR3 protein: CASSPGLLASGNTIYF; CDR3 DNA: TGCGCCAGCAGCCCGGGTCTACTAGCCTCTGGAAACACCATATATTTT
D gene: TRBD2; clone size: .; V gene: TRBV11-2; J gene: TRBJ2-5; CDR3 protein: CASSLAGGAETQYF; CDR3 DNA: TGTGCCAGCAGCTTAGCGGGGGGGGCGGAGACCCAGTACTTC
D gene: .; clone size: once; V gene: TRBV9; J gene: TRBJ1-3; CDR3 protein: CASSVEGGGGNTIYF; CDR3 DNA: TGTGCCAGCAGCGTAGAAGGGGGTGGCGGAAACACCATATATTTT
D gene: .; clone size: .; V gene: TRBV9; J gene: TRBJ2-7; CDR3 protein: CASNNFAESSYEQYF; CDR3 DNA: TGTGCCAGCAACAATTTCGCGGAAAGCTCCTACGAGCAGTACTTC
D gene: .; clone size: few; V gene: TRBV2; J gene: TRBJ2-5; CDR3 protein: CASSGGRVETQYF; CDR3 DNA: TGTGCCAGCAGTGGTGGGCGGGTAGAGACCCAGTACTTC
D gene: .; clone size: .; V gene: TRBV27; J gene: TRBJ2-2; CDR3 protein: CASSLWYLGTGELFF; CDR3 DNA: TGTGCCAGCAGTTTATGGTACCTAGGAACCGGGGAGCTGTTTTTT
D gene: .; clone size: .; V gene: TRBV12-3/TRBV12-4; J gene: TRBJ2-3; CDR3 protein: CAGLKGDTQYF; CDR3 DNA: TGTGCCGGACTGAAGGGAGATACGCAGTATTTT
D gene: .; clone size: .; V gene: TRBV18; J gene: TRBJ2-1; CDR3 protein: CASSASTGSYNEQFF; CDR3 DNA: TGTGCCAGCTCAGCGTCGACAGGCTCCTACAATGAGCAGTTCTTC
D gene: .; clone size: .; V gene: TRBV2; J gene: TRBJ1-4; CDR3 protein: CASREGDSTNEKLFF; CDR3 DNA: TGTGCCAGCAGGGAAGGCGACTCAACTAATGAAAAACTGTTTTTT
D gene: .; clone size: .; V gene: TRBV19; J gene: TRBJ1-5; CDR3 protein: CASSARILQPQHF; CDR3 DNA: TGTGCCAGTAGTGCTAGGATTCTTCAGCCCCAGCATTTT
D gene: .; clone size: once; V gene: TRBV28; J gene: TRBJ1-1; CDR3 protein: CASSPSGEAFF; CDR3 DNA: TGTGCCAGCAGTCCATCGGGTGAAGCTTTCTTT
D gene: TRBD2; clone size: few; V gene: TRBV6-1; J gene: TRBJ2-3; CDR3 protein: CASSVGGGLGTDTQYF; CDR3 DNA: TGTGCCAGCAGTGTCGGGGGGGGACTAGGCACAGATACGCAGTATTTT
D gene: .; clone size: .; V gene: TRBV5-5; J gene: TRBJ2-3; CDR3 protein: CASSLDSFFDTQYF; CDR3 DNA: TGTGCCAGCAGCTTGGACAGTTTTTTCGATACGCAGTATTTT
D gene: .; clone size: .; V gene: TRBV28; J gene: TRBJ1-2; CDR3 protein: CASSLAGGYTF; CDR3 DNA: TGTGCCAGCAGTTTAGCCGGTGGCTACACCTTC
D gene: .; clone size: .; V gene: TRBV29-1; J gene: TRBJ2-2; CDR3 protein: CSVDERNTGELFF; CDR3 DNA: TGCAGCGTTGATGAGCGGAACACCGGGGAGCTGTTTTTT
D gene: TRBD1; clone size: .; V gene: TRBV5-5; J gene: TRBJ1-1; CDR3 protein: CASSLRGRTEAFF; CDR3 DNA: TGTGCCAGCAGCCTCAGGGGGCGGACTGAAGCTTTCTTT
D gene: TRBD1; clone size: .; V gene: TRBV7-2; J gene: TRBJ1-2; CDR3 protein: CASSVQGANTNYGYTF; CDR3 DNA: TGTGCCAGCAGCGTACAGGGGGCCAATACTAACTATGGCTACACCTTC
D gene: .; clone size: few; V gene: TRBV5-1; J gene: TRBJ2-3; CDR3 protein: CASSLATYSFTDTQYF; CDR3 DNA: TGCGCCAGCAGCTTGGCAACCTATTCCTTTACAGATACGCAGTATTTT
D gene: .; clone size: .; V gene: TRBV28; J gene: TRBJ2-6; CDR3 protein: CASTTRPRAGGANVLTF; CDR3 DNA: TGTGCCAGCACCACTCGGCCGCGGGCGGGGGGGGCCAACGTCCTGACTTTC